Presented here are 3 T cell receptor beta chains from one specimen sequenced in a study of blood T cell repertoires in COVID-19. The data were produced by immunoSEQ multiplex PCR, yet TCRdb's version contains in-frame clones alone and is incomplete. The table records some 120,000 clones, around 80% of them present only once. The source material was peripheral blood. The receptor set was obtained from a human donor in a cohort sampled during active COVID-19.

This sequence joins TRBV2 and TRBJ2-1; TRBD2 matches 8 bases. Germline trimming cut 7 bases from V and 0 bases from J; bases unmatched to any gene: 8. Germline V gene lookup returns CDR1 SNHLY and CDR2 FYNNEI. The CDR3 runs to 16 residues. The CDR3 is CASIRRAGGSYNEQFF. The CDR3 nucleotides are TGTGCCAGCATTCGGCGGGCGGGGGGCTCCTACAATGAGCAGTTCTTC.

The rearrangement links TRBV16 to TRBJ1-1; 10 nucleotides match TRBD1. CDR3 length: 15 amino acids. The germline gives CDR1 KGHSY, CDR2 FQNENV. With 4 bases clipped from V and 3 bases from J, the junction kept 5 bases outside the gene matches. DNA of the CDR3: TGTGCCAGCAGCCGCGGGACAGGGGATTACACTGAAGCTTTCTTT. Translated, it gives CASSRGTGDYTEAFF. The entire variable domain, with the rest obtained from reference TRBV16 and TRBJ1-1, is as follows: GEEVAQTPKHLVRGEGQKAKLYCAPIKGHSYVFWYQQVLKNEFKFLISFQNENVFDETGMPKERFSAKCLPNSPCSLEIQATKLEDSAVYFCASSRGTGDYTEAFFGQGTRLTVV.

The V gene is TRBV6-6, the J gene TRBJ1-5, with no clear D. V was clipped by 4 bases and J by 4 bases, with 8 bases between them. The germline V gene encodes CDR1 MNHNY and CDR2 SVGAGI (reference sequence). The CDR3 totals 13 residues. CDR3 residues: CASSFGENQPQHF. In DNA, the CDR3 is TGTGCCAGCAGTTTCGGAGAAAATCAGCCCCAGCATTTT.